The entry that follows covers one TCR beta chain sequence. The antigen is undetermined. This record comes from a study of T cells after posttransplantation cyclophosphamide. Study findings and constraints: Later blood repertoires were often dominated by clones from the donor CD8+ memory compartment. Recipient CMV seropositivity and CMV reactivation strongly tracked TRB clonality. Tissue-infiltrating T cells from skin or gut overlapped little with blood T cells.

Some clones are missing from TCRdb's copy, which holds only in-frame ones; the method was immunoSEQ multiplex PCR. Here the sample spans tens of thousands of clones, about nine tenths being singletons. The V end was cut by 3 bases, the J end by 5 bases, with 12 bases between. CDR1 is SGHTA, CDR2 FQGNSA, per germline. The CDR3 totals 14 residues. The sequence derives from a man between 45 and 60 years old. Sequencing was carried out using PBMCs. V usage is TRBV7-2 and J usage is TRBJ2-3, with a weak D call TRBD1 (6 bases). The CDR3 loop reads CASSLSRGGDTQYF. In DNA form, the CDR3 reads TGTGCCAGCAGCTTGAGCAGGGGTGGAGATACGCAGTATTTT.